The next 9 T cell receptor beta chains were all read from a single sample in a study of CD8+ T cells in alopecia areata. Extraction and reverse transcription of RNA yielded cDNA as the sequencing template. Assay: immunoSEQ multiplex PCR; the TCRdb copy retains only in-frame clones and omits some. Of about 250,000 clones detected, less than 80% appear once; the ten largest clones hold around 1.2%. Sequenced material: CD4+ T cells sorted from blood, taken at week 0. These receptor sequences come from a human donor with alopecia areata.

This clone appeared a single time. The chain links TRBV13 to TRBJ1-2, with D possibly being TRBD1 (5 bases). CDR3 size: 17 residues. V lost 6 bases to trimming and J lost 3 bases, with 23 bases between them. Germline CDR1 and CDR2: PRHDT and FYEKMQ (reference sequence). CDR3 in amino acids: CASRSLQGPGRDYGYTF. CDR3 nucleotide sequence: TGTGCCAGCAGATCATTGCAGGGACCTGGGCGAGACTATGGCTACACCTTC.

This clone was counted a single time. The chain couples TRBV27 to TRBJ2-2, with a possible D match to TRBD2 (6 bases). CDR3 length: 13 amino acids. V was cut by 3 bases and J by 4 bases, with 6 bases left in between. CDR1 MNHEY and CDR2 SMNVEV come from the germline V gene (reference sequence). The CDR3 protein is CASSLGGTGELFF. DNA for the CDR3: TGTGCCAGCAGTTTGGGGGGCACCGGGGAGCTGTTTTTT.

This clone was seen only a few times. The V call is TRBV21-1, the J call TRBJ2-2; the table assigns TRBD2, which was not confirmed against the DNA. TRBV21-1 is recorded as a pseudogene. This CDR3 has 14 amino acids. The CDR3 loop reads CASSKTGNTGELFF. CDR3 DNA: TGTGCCAGCAGCAAAACGGGAAACACCGGGGAGCTGTTTTTT.

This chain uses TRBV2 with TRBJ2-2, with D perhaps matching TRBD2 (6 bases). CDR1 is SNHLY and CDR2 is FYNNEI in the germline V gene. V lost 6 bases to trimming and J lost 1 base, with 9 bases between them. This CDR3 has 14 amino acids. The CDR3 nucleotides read TGTGCCAGCAGACGGGACTTGAACACCGGGGAGCTGTTTTTT. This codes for CASRRDLNTGELFF. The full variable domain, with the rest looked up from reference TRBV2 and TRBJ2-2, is EPEVTQTPSHQVTQMGQEVILRCVPISNHLYFYWYRQILGQKVEFLVSFYNNEISEKSEIFDDQFSVERPDGSNFTLKIRSTKLEDSAMYFCASRRDLNTGELFFGEGSRLTVL.

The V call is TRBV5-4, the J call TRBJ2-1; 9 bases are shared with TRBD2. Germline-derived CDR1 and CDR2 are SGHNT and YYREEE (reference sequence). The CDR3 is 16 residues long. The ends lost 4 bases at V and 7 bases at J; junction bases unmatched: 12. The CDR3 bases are TGTGCCAGCAGCGACCATGGGCGGGGGGGGACGAATGAGCAGTTCTTC. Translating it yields CASSDHGRGGTNEQFF.

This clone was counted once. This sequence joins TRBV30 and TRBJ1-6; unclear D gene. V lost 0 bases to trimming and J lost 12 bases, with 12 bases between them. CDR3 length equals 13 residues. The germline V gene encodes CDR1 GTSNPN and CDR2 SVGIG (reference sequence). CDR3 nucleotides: TGTGCCTGGAGTGTATCTGGCCTCGTACCCCTCCACTTT. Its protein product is CAWSVSGLVPLHF. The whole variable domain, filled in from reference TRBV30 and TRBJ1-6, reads SQTIHQWPATLVQPVGSPLSLECTVEGTSNPNLYWYRQAAGRGLQLLFYSVGIGQISSEVPQNLSASRPQDRQFILSSKKLLLSDSGFYLCAWSVSGLVPLHFGNGTRLTVT.

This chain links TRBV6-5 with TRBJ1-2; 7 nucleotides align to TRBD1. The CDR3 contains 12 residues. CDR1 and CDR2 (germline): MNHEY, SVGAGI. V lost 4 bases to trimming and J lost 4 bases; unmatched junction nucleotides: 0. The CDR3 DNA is TGTGCCAGCAGTTGGGACAGCTATGGCTACACCTTC. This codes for CASSWDSYGYTF.

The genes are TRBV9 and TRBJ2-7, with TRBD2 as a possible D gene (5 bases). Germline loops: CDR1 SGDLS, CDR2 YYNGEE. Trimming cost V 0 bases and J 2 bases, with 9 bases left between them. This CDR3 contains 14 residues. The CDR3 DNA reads TGTGCCAGCAGCGTAGACCCTAGCCCCTACGAGCAGTACTTC. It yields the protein CASSVDPSPYEQYF. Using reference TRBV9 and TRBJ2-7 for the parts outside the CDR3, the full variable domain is DSGVTQTPKHLITATGQRVTLRCSPRSGDLSVYWYQQSLDQGLQFLIQYYNGEERAKGNILERFSAQQFPDLHSELNLSSLELGDSALYFCASSVDPSPYEQYFGPGTRLTVT.

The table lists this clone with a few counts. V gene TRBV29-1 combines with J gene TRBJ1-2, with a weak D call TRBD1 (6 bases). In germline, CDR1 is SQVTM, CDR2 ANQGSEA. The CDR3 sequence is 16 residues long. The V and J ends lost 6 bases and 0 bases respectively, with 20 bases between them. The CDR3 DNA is TGCAGCGTAGCCAAGACCGGGACAAAACCTAACTATGGCTACACCTTC. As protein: CSVAKTGTKPNYGYTF.